These 27 T cell receptor beta chains were sequenced from one sample in a study of OX40 agonist ivuxolimab in advanced cancers. TCRdb keeps only in-frame clones here, not all; method: immunoSEQ multiplex PCR. Among 70,000 or so clones listed, 75% to 90% were seen once. The source material was CD4+ or CD8+ T cells sorted from blood, sampled in a trial of the OX40 agonist ivuxolimab. The receptor source for this set is an adult with an advanced solid tumor such as melanoma, head and neck, liver or kidney cancer.

The V and J genes are TRBV7-8 and TRBJ2-2, with 7 positions matching TRBD2. Unmatched junction bases numbered 7, after V lost 5 bases and J lost 10 bases. This CDR3 spans 13 amino acids. Per the germline V gene, CDR1 is SGHVS and CDR2 is FQNEAQ. The CDR3 region is CASSARTRVELFF. The CDR3 bases are TGTGCCAGCAGCGCCCGGACTAGGGTGGAGCTGTTTTTT. The full variable domain, rest sourced from reference TRBV7-8 and TRBJ2-2, is GAGVSQSPRYKVAKRGQDVALRCDPISGHVSLFWYQQALGQGPEFLTYFQNEAQLDKSGLPSDRFFAERPEGSVSTLKIQRTQQEDSAVYLCASSARTRVELFFGEGSRLTVL.

The rearrangement joins TRBV5-4 to TRBJ2-7; TRBD2 matches 8 bases. Germline values: CDR1 SGHNT, CDR2 YYREEE (reference sequence). The CDR3 loop spans 17 amino acids. J was trimmed by 3 bases and V by 4 bases; bases with no gene match: 15. The CDR3 loop reads CASSPGGGAKGFYEQYF. In DNA, the CDR3 is TGTGCCAGCAGCCCCGGGGGGGGTGCCAAAGGGTTCTACGAGCAGTACTTC. Drawing the rest from reference TRBV5-4 and TRBJ2-7, the complete variable domain is ETGVTQSPTHLIKTRGQQVTLRCSSQSGHNTVSWYQQALGQGPQFIFQYYREEENGRGNFPPRFSGLQFPNYSSELNVNALELDDSALYLCASSPGGGAKGFYEQYFGPGTRLTVT.

This clone was found once. V usage is TRBV5-4 and J usage is TRBJ1-1; D is ambiguous. CDR1 SGHNT and CDR2 YYREEE come from the germline V gene (reference sequence). This CDR3 contains 15 residues. Trimming pared 4 bases from V and 1 base from J, leaving 14 bases between. CDR3 region: CASSPDLQSNTEAFF. The CDR3 bases are TGTGCCAGCAGCCCAGACCTCCAGTCGAACACTGAAGCTTTCTTT.

The V and J genes are TRBV27 and TRBJ1-1; D possibly corresponds to TRBD1 (6 bases). The CDR3 is 13 residues long. The germline V and J ends were trimmed by 7 bases and 6 bases, with 15 bases remaining between them. The germline gives CDR1 MNHEY, CDR2 SMNVEV (reference sequence). In nucleotides, the CDR3 is TGTGCCAGCAACAGACCAGGGGCTTCTGAAGCTTTCTTT. Its translation: CASNRPGASEAFF.

The V and J genes are TRBV4-1 and TRBJ2-3; D possibly corresponds to TRBD2 (6 bases). This CDR3 comprises 17 residues. Germline V CDR1 and CDR2: MGHRA, YSYEKL. Trimming left V 4 bases short and J 2 bases short, with 19 bases between. CDR3 sequence: CASSRFMIRDFTDTQYF. DNA for the CDR3: TGCGCCAGCAGCCGATTTATGATCCGGGACTTCACAGATACGCAGTATTTT.

V usage is TRBV7-3 and J usage is TRBJ2-2, with 12 bases matching TRBD1. This CDR3 region has 17 residues. The V gene end was trimmed by 0 bases and the J gene end by 7 bases; junction bases not matched to a gene: 6. The germline V gene encodes CDR1 SGHTA and CDR2 FQGTGA. This CDR3 reads CASSLTTGQGADGELFF. In nucleotides, the CDR3 is TGTGCCAGCAGCTTAACGACGGGACAGGGGGCCGACGGGGAGCTGTTTTTT.

The chain carries TRBV10-1 and TRBJ2-1; 11 bases match TRBD2. Per germline, CDR1 WNHNN and CDR2 SYGVQD (reference sequence). The CDR3 length is 16 residues. The V and J ends lost 0 bases and 6 bases, in that order; junction bases with no gene match: 4. The CDR3 DNA is TGCGCCAGCAGTGAGTCCCGGCTAGCGGGAGGCAATGAGCAGTTCTTC. Protein sequence: CASSESRLAGGNEQFF.

The DNA for the CDR3 is TGTGCCAGCAGCTTAATGGGACAGGGGGGAGAGACCCAGTACTTC. This translates into CASSLMGQGGETQYF. This rearrangement joins TRBV7-6 to TRBJ2-5, with TRBD1 identical over 11 bases. V shed 2 bases and J 4 bases; nucleotides not matched to a gene: 3. This CDR3 has 15 residues. Germline V lookup: CDR1 SGHVS, CDR2 FNYEAQ.

The chain employs TRBV7-9 and TRBJ1-5; a weak D match, TRBD1 (6 bases). This CDR3 has 15 residues. V lost 4 bases to trimming and J lost 2 bases, with 12 bases between them. Germline CDR1 and CDR2: SEHNR and FQNEAQ (reference sequence). The CDR3 coding sequence is TGTGCCAGCAGCTCGCAGGGGAGCGGCAATCAGCCCCAGCATTTT. Its translation is CASSSQGSGNQPQHF.

This clone showed up just once. This chain joins TRBV9 and TRBJ2-3; TRBD2 agrees at 9 bases. The CDR3 is made up of 15 amino acids. Germline V CDR1 and CDR2: SGDLS, YYNGEE. Trimming took 4 bases from V and 3 from J; bases not matched to a gene: 6. CDR3 nucleotide sequence: TGTGCCAGCAGCCCCTGGACTAGCGCAACAGATACGCAGTATTTT. Its translation: CASSPWTSATDTQYF.

The genes are TRBV6-6 and TRBJ1-1, with 7 bases fitting TRBD1. Germline CDR1 MNHNY, CDR2 SVGAGI (reference sequence). The V and J ends lost 2 bases and 2 bases, in that order; junction bases with no gene match: 8. This CDR3 has 16 amino acids. CDR3 sequence reads: CASSYPLTGINTEAFF. The DNA of the CDR3 is TGTGCCAGCAGTTACCCTTTGACAGGGATAAACACTGAAGCTTTCTTT.

Here the CDR3 reads CASSSRTQKDSPLHF. CDR3 DNA sequence: TGCGCCAGCAGCTCCAGGACCCAAAAGGATTCACCCCTCCACTTT. The V call is TRBV5-1, the J call TRBJ1-6; D not resolved. Germline V CDR1 and CDR2: SGHRS, YFSETQ. The CDR3 contains 15 residues. V was shortened by 3 bases and J by 8 bases, with 15 bases between the two germline ends.

The chain uses TRBV4-1 and TRBJ2-2, with 14 bases matching TRBD2. The CDR3 contains 19 residues. Trimming at V came to 1 base and at J to 6 bases, leaving 10 bases not matched to a gene. Germline CDR1 and CDR2: MGHRA and YSYEKL. CDR3 amino acids: CASSQGLAGGPRTAGELFF. CDR3 nucleotide sequence: TGCGCCAGCAGCCAAGGACTAGCGGGAGGGCCGAGAACCGCCGGGGAGCTGTTTTTT.

The chain uses TRBV27 and TRBJ2-7, with 7 bases aligning to TRBD1. J gave up 2 bases and V 6 bases, and 4 bases lay outside the gene matches. The germline CDR1 and CDR2 sequences are MNHEY and SMNVEV (reference sequence). The CDR3 sequence is 13 residues long. Written as DNA, the CDR3 is TGTGCCAGCAGATCCGGGACAGCCTACGAGCAGTACTTC. Its protein is CASRSGTAYEQYF.

This chain links TRBV15 with TRBJ2-3; TRBD1 agrees at 12 bases. The germline V gene encodes CDR1 LNHNV and CDR2 YYDKDF (reference sequence). The ends lost 6 bases at V and 1 base at J; junction bases unmatched: 11. The CDR3 contains 18 residues. CDR3 DNA sequence: TGTGCCACCAGGAGGGGCGGGACAGGGGGCTTCGGCACAGATACGCAGTATTTT. Its protein is CATRRGGTGGFGTDTQYF.

This chain joins TRBV18 and TRBJ2-6, with TRBD2 matching over 7 bases. The V gene's germline CDR1 is KGHSH and CDR2 LQKENI. This CDR3 is 16 amino acids long. With V trimmed by 0 bases and J by 1 base, 0 bases remained unmatched. The CDR3 nucleotides are TGTGCCAGCTCACCACCGGGGGGGTCTGGGGCCAACGTCCTGACTTTC. Residues: CASSPPGGSGANVLTF.

CDR3 in amino acids: CASNVGGNNQPQHF. CDR3 coding DNA: TGTGCCAGCAACGTGGGTGGTAACAATCAGCCCCAGCATTTT. This chain links TRBV6-6 with TRBJ1-5; D call uncertain. The ends were cut back, 7 bases at V and 3 bases at J, with 13 bases in the middle. Germline assignment: CDR1 MNHNY and CDR2 SVGAGI (reference sequence). The length of the CDR3 is 14 residues.

V usage is TRBV11-3 and J usage is TRBJ1-4, with D perhaps TRBD1 (5 bases). The germline V gene encodes CDR1 SGHNT and CDR2 YENEEA. The V end lost 2 bases, the J end lost 11 bases, and 15 bases lay between the germline ends. The CDR3 is 14 amino acids. CDR3: CASSLLQGGGKLFF. The CDR3 DNA reads as TGTGCCAGCAGCTTACTCCAGGGAGGAGGGAAACTGTTTTTT.

The V call is TRBV29-1, the J call TRBJ2-2; possibly TRBD1 for D (6 bases). The CDR3 length is 14 residues. The germline V gene has CDR1 SQVTM and CDR2 ANQGSEA. Trimming shortened V by 6 bases and J by 5 bases, and 16 bases separated the two germline ends. CDR3 protein: CSVSWGRGTGELFF. The CDR3 bases are TGCAGCGTCTCCTGGGGGCGCGGGACCGGGGAGCTGTTTTTT.

The CDR3 region has the DNA TGTGCCAGCGCCACAGGGGCCGGGGGCTGGGAGCAGTACTTC. It is translated as CASATGAGGWEQYF. The chain has TRBV5-6 and TRBJ2-7; D is possibly TRBD1 (7 bases). This CDR3 comprises 14 residues. Germline CDR1 is SGHDT and CDR2 is YYEEEE. Trimming cost V 7 bases and J 7 bases, with 21 bases left between them.

The chain carries TRBV5-1 and TRBJ2-3, with 8 bases aligning to TRBD1. CDR3 length equals 15 residues. In germline, CDR1 is SGHRS, CDR2 YFSETQ. Trimming cost V 6 bases and J 3 bases; bases outside gene matches: 9. CDR3 protein: CASTSDRAGTDTQYF. The CDR3, as DNA: TGCGCCAGCACCTCGGACAGGGCGGGTACAGATACGCAGTATTTT.

This clone has a handful of counts. J is TRBJ2-3 and V is TRBV28; no reliable D call. V dropped 3 bases and J dropped 1 base, with 14 bases sitting between them. There are 16 residues in the CDR3. Germline lookup yields CDR1 MDHEN and CDR2 SYDVKM. CDR3 residues: CASSFPEREGTDTQYF. The CDR3 nucleotides are TGTGCCAGCAGTTTCCCTGAACGAGAGGGCACAGATACGCAGTATTTT.

The chain links TRBV14 to TRBJ2-4, with 7 positions matching TRBD1. The germline gives CDR1 SGHDN, CDR2 FVKESK. V gave up 0 bases and J gave up 2 bases; unmatched junction bases: 13. The CDR3 has 19 residues. DNA of the CDR3: TGTGCCAGCAGCCAAGAGGGGGATCGGACAGGTGACTCCAAAAACATTCAGTACTTC. Its protein is CASSQEGDRTGDSKNIQYF.

The chain couples TRBV18 to TRBJ2-7, with 7 bases lining up with TRBD1. J was trimmed by 2 bases and V by 5 bases; bases with no gene match: 9. The germline CDR1 and CDR2 sequences are KGHSH and LQKENI. The CDR3 has 15 residues. The CDR3: CASSTGTVPPYEQYF. DNA for the CDR3: TGTGCCAGCTCAACCGGGACAGTGCCTCCCTACGAGCAGTACTTC.

This clone was counted a single time. The chain joins TRBV2 to TRBJ1-1; D remains ambiguous. The CDR3 has 13 amino acids. The V end lost 6 bases, the J end lost 4 bases, and 12 bases lay between the germline ends. CDR1 SNHLY and CDR2 FYNNEI come from the germline V gene. As DNA, the CDR3 is TGTGCCAGCAGGAATGAAGGGTTCACTGAAGCTTTCTTT. Its translation is CASRNEGFTEAFF.

This sequence joins TRBV6-1 and TRBJ1-6; D is possibly TRBD1 (5 bases). The V gene's germline CDR1 is MNHNS and CDR2 SASEGT. The V and J ends lost 0 bases and 6 bases respectively, with 15 bases between them. This CDR3 spans 17 amino acids. CDR3 in DNA: TGTGCCAGCAGTGAAGCGCAAGGAGGGGCCCGTAATTCACCCCTCCACTTT. As protein: CASSEAQGGARNSPLHF.

V is TRBV11-3 and J is TRBJ2-1; 11 bases are a match to TRBD1. The germline gives CDR1 SGHNT, CDR2 YENEEA. The length of the CDR3 is 18 residues. Trimming took 6 bases from V and 3 from J; bases not matched to a gene: 13. The CDR3 DNA reads as TGTGCCAGCAGAGTTGGGACAGGGGGTACGGAGAACTACAATGAGCAGTTCTTC. It encodes CASRVGTGGTENYNEQFF.